Shown below are 15 T cell receptor beta chains from a single sample sequenced in a study of CD8+ T cells in alopecia areata. Treatment noted: oral pan-JAK inhibitor, 5-10 mg twice daily. In each case, RNA was isolated and then reverse transcribed into cDNA as the sequencing template. Clones were sequenced by immunoSEQ multiplex PCR, and TCRdb holds only the in-frame ones, with some missing. The table records about 190,000 clones, 60% of them present only once. This specimen was CD4+ T cells sorted from blood, taken at week 4, from a patient treated with tofacitinib. Source of these receptors: a human donor with alopecia areata.

This sequence joins TRBV6-6 and TRBJ1-5; D may be TRBD1 (5 bases). The CDR3 loop spans 12 amino acids. V was clipped by 5 bases and J by 5 bases, with 7 bases between them. Germline CDR1 MNHNY, CDR2 SVGAGI (reference sequence). CDR3 DNA sequence: TGTGCCAGCAGTCAAGGGGATCAGCCCCAGCATTTT. It translates to CASSQGDQPQHF.

Only one count was recorded for this clone. The V gene is TRBV4-1, the J gene TRBJ1-5, with D possibly matching TRBD1 (6 bases). The length of the CDR3 is 14 residues. Germline V lookup: CDR1 MGHRA, CDR2 YSYEKL. The V end lost 2 bases, the J end lost 5 bases, and 10 bases lay between the germline ends. The DNA for the CDR3 is TGCGCCAGCAGCCAACAGGGGTGGGATCAGCCCCAGCATTTT. Residues: CASSQQGWDQPQHF.

This rearrangement joins TRBV5-1 to TRBJ2-1, with 10 positions matching TRBD2. Germline V CDR1 and CDR2: SGHRS, YFSETQ. The V segment lost 3 bases and the J segment 9 bases; nucleotides outside the gene matches: 3. CDR3 length: 13 residues. The CDR3 nucleotides read TGCGCCAGCAGCTCAGGGACTAGCGTTGAGCAGTTCTTC. It translates to CASSSGTSVEQFF.

The rearrangement uses TRBV6-5 and TRBJ2-7; 7 bases are a match to TRBD2. This CDR3 has 13 residues. The trim removed 6 bases at V and 6 bases at J, leaving 8 bases unmatched. CDR1 is MNHEY and CDR2 is SVGAGI in the germline V gene. The CDR3 DNA sequence: TGTGCCAGCAGGCGTAATAGCGGGTCCGAGCAGTACTTC. It encodes CASRRNSGSEQYF.

The chain recombines TRBV30 with TRBJ1-4, with D unclear. Trimming took off 3 bases at V and 8 bases at J, with 13 bases between the two ends. The length of the CDR3 is 13 residues. Germline V gene lookup returns CDR1 GTSNPN and CDR2 SVGIG (reference sequence). CDR3 region: CAWSGLAEEKLFF. CDR3 nucleotide sequence: TGTGCCTGGAGCGGGCTTGCCGAGGAAAAACTGTTTTTT.

V gene TRBV7-9 combines with J gene TRBJ2-1, with D tentatively TRBD1 (6 bases). The CDR3 sequence is 14 residues long. Germline V lookup: CDR1 SEHNR, CDR2 FQNEAQ (reference sequence). Trimming left V 1 base short and J 13 bases short, with 17 bases between. This CDR3 reads CASSLEGVSPFQFF. Here the CDR3 DNA reads TGTGCCAGCAGCTTAGAGGGGGTCAGCCCCTTCCAGTTCTTC.

This chain uses TRBV6-1 with TRBJ1-2, with 7 nucleotides matching TRBD1. The V segment lost 1 base and the J segment 4 bases; nucleotides outside the gene matches: 3. Per the germline V gene, CDR1 is MNHNS and CDR2 is SASEGT. The length of the CDR3 is 14 residues. CDR3 residues: CASSEVGQLYGYTF. CDR3 nucleotides: TGTGCCAGCAGTGAAGTGGGACAGCTCTATGGCTACACCTTC.

The chain employs TRBV10-3 and TRBJ2-7; D may correspond to TRBD1 or TRBD2 (5 bases each). Looked up from germline, CDR1 is ENHRY and CDR2 is SYGVKD. The CDR3 is made up of 13 amino acids. V shed 6 bases and J shed 5 bases, with 14 bases lying between them. The CDR3 loop reads CAIRGTIRDEQYF. CDR3 in DNA: TGTGCCATCAGGGGGACGATCAGGGACGAGCAGTACTTC.

The rearrangement uses TRBV5-1 and TRBJ1-2; D gene uncertain. V was clipped by 7 bases and J by 1 base, with 20 bases between them. The CDR3 runs to 16 residues. CDR1 is SGHRS and CDR2 is YFSETQ in the germline V gene. For the CDR3, the DNA is TGCGCCAGCCCCACCTCTGAGGGTCAGGTTAACTATGGCTACACCTTC. It translates to CASPTSEGQVNYGYTF.

There are a few counts of this clone. The rearrangement uses TRBV7-2 and TRBJ2-1, with D hard to call. V was cut by 2 bases and J by 5 bases, with 1 base left in between. The germline V gene has CDR1 SGHTA and CDR2 FQGNSA. This CDR3 contains 11 residues. The CDR3 sequence: CASSLNNEQFF. The CDR3 coding sequence is TGTGCCAGCAGCTTAAACAATGAGCAGTTCTTC.

V is TRBV7-9 and J is TRBJ2-2, with a tentative D call TRBD1 (6 bases). This CDR3 has 15 amino acids. Trimming removed 5 bases at V and 2 bases at J, with 12 bases between. CDR1 and CDR2 (germline): SEHNR, FQNEAQ (reference sequence). This CDR3 is CASSQGTGNTGELFF. The CDR3, as DNA: TGTGCCAGCAGCCAGGGGACCGGCAACACCGGGGAGCTGTTTTTT. Based on the CDR3 plus reference TRBV7-9 and TRBJ2-2, the full variable domain is DTGVSQNPRHKITKRGQNVTFRCDPISEHNRLYWYRQTLGQGPEFLTYFQNEAQLEKSRLLSDRFSAERPKGSFSTLEIQRTEQGDSAMYLCASSQGTGNTGELFFGEGSRLTVL.

This clone was detected only a few times. This sequence joins TRBV27 and TRBJ2-1; either TRBD1 or TRBD2 may supply D (5 bases each). CDR3 length: 16 amino acids. Per germline, CDR1 MNHEY and CDR2 SMNVEV (reference sequence). Trimming stripped 5 bases from V and 4 bases from J, with 18 bases between. The CDR3 DNA reads TGTGCCAGCAGTATGAAGGGGACCCGACAATACAATGAGCAGTTCTTC. This sequence encodes CASSMKGTRQYNEQFF.

This chain joins TRBV30 and TRBJ2-2; D is perhaps TRBD1 (6 bases). Germline V lookup: CDR1 GTSNPN, CDR2 SVGIG (reference sequence). CDR3 length equals 15 residues. The V and J ends lost 5 bases and 4 bases respectively, with 17 bases between them. CDR3 DNA sequence: TGTGCCTGGGGAGCCGGAACAGGGAGCACCGGGGAGCTGTTTTTT. Its protein is CAWGAGTGSTGELFF.

This chain uses TRBV29-1 with TRBJ2-3; 8 nucleotides align to TRBD1. The J segment lost 1 base and the V segment lost 4 bases, leaving 4 bases of the junction unmatched. The CDR3 consists of 14 residues. Germline CDR1 SQVTM, CDR2 ANQGSEA. The CDR3 coding sequence is TGCAGCGTTGTCCCGGGACAGGGCACAGATACGCAGTATTTT. Its protein product is CSVVPGQGTDTQYF.

The chain has TRBV30 and TRBJ1-3; the match to TRBD1 covers 8 bases. Unmatched junction bases numbered 7, after V lost 5 bases and J lost 4 bases. Germline V gene data show CDR1 as GTSNPN and CDR2 as SVGIG (reference sequence). The CDR3 covers 14 residues. CDR3 sequence reads: CAWDPTGGGNTIYF. The CDR3 DNA reads as TGTGCCTGGGATCCAACAGGGGGGGGAAACACCATATATTTT.